This TCR beta chain originates from a study of blood T cell repertoires in COVID-19 (TCRdb year 2020). About the investigation overall: Samples from collaborators originated in the United States, Italy and Spain and spanned both the acute and convalescent phases of COVID-19. The prospective study material was composed of cDNA or gDNA derived from T cells, B-cell-depleted T cells, or PBMCs. Deeply sampled blood TCRbeta repertoires from subjects exposed to, actively infected with, or recovered from COVID-19 were included in the dataset. The repertoires were made available in a free public database intended to serve as a resource for research on the immune response to SARS-CoV-2. The samples were drawn from the first 160 participants of the ongoing ImmuneRACE study and from 1,200 or so subjects provided by 6 global collaborators. Sample metadata almost always included a de-identified subject ID, COVID-19 status, age in years and sex. Where available, HLA class I and class II types were obtained from metadata supplied by the sample provider rather than from assay-based typing. General study outcomes and caveats: Clinical and demographic metadata were provided uncurated, with the amount varying by source and participant.

In the prospective study, participants were roughly 18 to 95 years old, resided in 25 or so geographic areas of the United States, and were enrolled through a virtual design. Cohort assignment in the prospective study relied on participant-reported clinical history from a screening survey and a study questionnaire. In the prospective study, whole blood, serum and a nasopharyngeal or oropharyngeal swab were collected from each participant by mobile phlebotomists. Participants in the prospective study had the option to provide additional blood draws and questionnaires over an approximately 2-month period. Blood samples from the prospective study were shipped frozen or at room temperature prior to DNA extraction. TCRbeta CDR3 regions were amplified from genomic DNA using the immunoSEQ Assay, a bias-controlled multiplex PCR. The original pipeline was this. Within the assay, amplification of reference gene primers was used to estimate how many nucleated cells each sample contained. To quantify the absolute abundance of each unique TCRbeta CDR3 rearrangement, sequence reads were collapsed and filtered. For each sample, productive Simpson clonality was calculated as the square root of Simpson's diversity index across productive rearrangements. Held by TCRdb, this immuneACCESS table contains in-frame sequences only and omits some clones. Under half of the omission traces to an unresolved V gene where checked; the cause of the rest is unknown. V, J and clone size derive from that table, while D and trimming were established from the DNA sequence. For this sample the table gives roughly 240,000 clones, of which around 90% were detected only once. Of the sample, 2.5% to 3% is held by the ten largest clones.

The junction carries 19 bases between V and J, which are trimmed by 7 bases and 1 base respectively. CDR1 is given as SEHNR and CDR2 as FQNEAQ, both from the germline V gene (reference sequence). Reading from cysteine to phenylalanine, the CDR3 counts 16 amino acids. CDR3 DNA only is kept here, 48 bases in frame from base 1. About this clone: Its antigen has not been determined. No clone much larger than this one lies a single base away; base qualities are absent.

Rearrangement joined TRBV7-9 to TRBJ1-1; no D gene is confidently identified. Sample: PBMCs or T cells enriched from blood (not recorded which). The clonotype originates from a woman under 40 with acute COVID-19. The CDR3 region: CASTELMTPRNTEAFF. In nucleotides, the sequence is TGTGCCAGCACCGAACTCATGACTCCCCGGAACACTGAAGCTTTCTTT. The full variable domain, with segments outside the CDR3 supplied by the reference TRBV7-9 and TRBJ1-1 proteins, appears as DTGVSQNPRHKITKRGQNVTFRCDPISEHNRLYWYRQTLGQGPEFLTYFQNEAQLEKSRLLSDRFSAERPKGSFSTLEIQRTEQGDSAMYLCASTELMTPRNTEAFFGQGTRLTVV.